These 17 T cell receptor beta chains were all obtained from the same sample, sequenced in a study of blood T cell repertoires in COVID-19 (dated by TCRdb to 2020 to 2022). The library was generated by the immunoSEQ multiplex PCR assay. This immuneACCESS table, as held by TCRdb, lists in-frame sequences with V and J called but not all clones. Of the missing ones, under half trace to an unresolved V gene in checked studies; the others have no known cause. For this sample there are about 180,000 clones; approximately 80% appear just once. About 15% of the sample comes from the top ten. Sequencing input: PBMCs or T cells enriched from blood (not recorded which). These receptors all stem from a man aged 55 to 70 who had been exposed to COVID-19.

The V and J genes are TRBV19 and TRBJ2-6, with 12 positions matching TRBD1. CDR3 length equals 19 residues. CDR1 and CDR2 from the germline V gene are LNHDA and SQIVND (reference sequence). V was pared by 7 bases and J by 2 bases, with 12 bases of the junction left unmatched. The CDR3 spells CASTNKVGTGGAGANVLTF. DNA of the CDR3: TGTGCCAGTACCAACAAAGTTGGGACAGGGGGCGCTGGGGCCAACGTCCTGACTTTC.

The CDR3 DNA is TGTGCCAGCAGCCAAGACGGGAGCGACTACAATGAGCAGTTCTTC. This gives the protein CASSQDGSDYNEQFF. J is TRBJ2-1 and V is TRBV3-1 (or the pseudogene TRBV3-2); tentative D call: TRBD2 (6 bases). Trimming shortened V by 0 bases and J by 3 bases, and 9 bases separated the two germline ends. Germline values: CDR1 LGHDT, CDR2 YNNKEL (reference sequence). The CDR3 is 15 amino acids.

V and J are TRBV6-5 and TRBJ2-7; D is possibly TRBD2 (5 bases). Germline assignment: CDR1 MNHEY and CDR2 SVGAGI. This CDR3 comprises 15 residues. V was cut by 6 bases and J by 0 bases, with 15 bases left in between. As DNA, the CDR3 is TGTGCCAGCAGCCCGGCGGGTTATAGCTCCTACGAGCAGTACTTC. Protein sequence: CASSPAGYSSYEQYF.

Written as DNA, the CDR3 is TGTGCCATCAGTGAGTTCAGGGGTGCTAACTATGGCTACACCTTC. Translated, it gives CAISEFRGANYGYTF. V and J are TRBV10-3 and TRBJ1-2; D might be TRBD1 (6 bases). The CDR3 covers 15 residues. With 1 base removed from V and 0 bases from J, the gap between germline ends came to 9 bases. CDR1 is ENHRY and CDR2 is SYGVKD in the germline V gene.

The V gene is TRBV29-1, the J gene TRBJ2-5; D not certain. The V end was cut by 3 bases, the J end by 4 bases, with 9 bases between. The CDR3 totals 12 residues. Germline values: CDR1 SQVTM, CDR2 ANQGSEA. Here the CDR3 reads CSVDLTGETQYF. CDR3 DNA: TGCAGCGTTGACCTTACCGGAGAGACCCAGTACTTC.

The chain has TRBV6-5 and TRBJ2-7; tentatively, D is TRBD2 (5 bases). V was trimmed by 2 bases and J by 6 bases, leaving 14 bases between them. This CDR3 region has 14 residues. The germline gives CDR1 MNHEY, CDR2 SVGAGI. The CDR3 DNA reads TGTGCCAGCAGTTACGCCCAGGTGGCGGGCGAGCAGTACTTC. Amino acid sequence: CASSYAQVAGEQYF.

The chain recombines TRBV7-6 with TRBJ2-3; a possible D gene is TRBD1 (5 bases). This CDR3 has 15 residues. Trimming removed 2 bases from V and 5 bases from J, with 14 bases in between. The germline gives CDR1 SGHVS, CDR2 FNYEAQ. Here the CDR3 DNA reads TGTGCCAGCAGCTTAAATTCCCAGGGTGAAGATACGCAGTATTTT. Protein product: CASSLNSQGEDTQYF. The entire variable domain, with the rest obtained from reference TRBV7-6 and TRBJ2-3, is as follows: GAGVSQSPRYKVTKRGQDVALRCDPISGHVSLYWYRQALGQGPEFLTYFNYEAQQDKSGLPNDRFSAERPEGSISTLTIQRTEQRDSAMYRCASSLNSQGEDTQYFGPGTRLTVL.

The chain recombines TRBV14 with TRBJ2-7, with TRBD1 matching over 8 bases. The V gene's germline CDR1 is SGHDN and CDR2 FVKESK. The CDR3 totals 14 residues. With V trimmed by 3 bases and J by 3 bases, 4 bases remained unmatched. DNA of the CDR3: TGTGCCAGCAGCCAGCAGGACAGGGACTACGAGCAGTACTTC. Translating gives CASSQQDRDYEQYF.

This clone was seen just once. This chain uses TRBV27 with TRBJ1-1; D is ambiguous. The CDR3 has 15 amino acids. Germline CDR1 is MNHEY and CDR2 is SMNVEV (reference sequence). Trimming left V 2 bases short and J 1 base short, with 11 bases between. The CDR3 spells CASSLAVAGNTEAFF. For the CDR3, the DNA is TGTGCCAGCAGTTTAGCCGTGGCGGGGAACACTGAAGCTTTCTTT.

The chain carries TRBV12-3 or TRBV12-4 and TRBJ1-2; D may be TRBD1 (5 bases). The CDR3 totals 12 residues. V gave up 2 bases and J gave up 5 bases, with 6 bases separating them. As DNA, the CDR3 is TGTGCCAGCAGTTTAAAGGGGTATGGCTACACCTTC. It yields the protein CASSLKGYGYTF.

This chain connects TRBV30 to TRBJ1-2, with 7 bases fitting TRBD1. Per germline, CDR1 GTSNPN and CDR2 SVGIG (reference sequence). V dropped 0 bases and J dropped 2; count of bases not matched to a gene: 9. The CDR3 has 16 amino acids. The CDR3 protein is CAWSVGGQLPNYGYTF. The CDR3 nucleotides read TGTGCCTGGAGTGTTGGGGGACAGCTCCCCAACTATGGCTACACCTTC.

This clone was seen a handful of times. The chain recombines TRBV11-3 with TRBJ2-1; 7 bases are shared with TRBD1. V lost 3 bases and J lost 5; bases outside the gene matches: 4. In germline, CDR1 is SGHNT, CDR2 YENEEA. The CDR3 runs 14 residues. The CDR3 region has the DNA TGTGCCAGCAGCTTGAGGGGACAGAACAATGAGCAGTTCTTC. This gives the protein CASSLRGQNNEQFF.

The chain carries TRBV11-1 and TRBJ2-7; 10 positions match TRBD2. The CDR3 extends over 14 amino acids. The germline V gene has CDR1 SGHAT and CDR2 FQDESV (reference sequence). The ends lost 5 bases at V and 2 bases at J; junction bases unmatched: 3. The CDR3 reads CASSPAGGTYEQYF. CDR3 in DNA: TGTGCCAGCAGCCCAGCGGGAGGGACCTACGAGCAGTACTTC.

The gene calls are TRBV28 and TRBJ2-7, with 7 bases aligning to TRBD2. This CDR3 is built from 16 residues. Germline CDR1 reads MDHEN; CDR2 reads SYDVKM. V trimming: 8 bases; J trimming: 0 bases; junction bases outside the gene matches: 13. CDR3 amino acids: CASGWASGPSSYEQYF. CDR3 coding DNA: TGTGCCAGCGGGTGGGCTAGCGGTCCGAGCTCCTACGAGCAGTACTTC.

The chain has TRBV6-5 and TRBJ1-3, with 9 nucleotides matching TRBD1. V lost 4 bases, J lost 3 bases, and 1 base stayed unmatched. The CDR3 totals 14 residues. Germline loops: CDR1 MNHEY, CDR2 SVGAGI. CDR3: CASSWDRDGNTIYF. The CDR3 DNA follows: TGTGCCAGCAGTTGGGACAGGGATGGAAACACCATATATTTT.

V gene TRBV7-2 combines with J gene TRBJ2-6, with 10 bases aligning to TRBD2. J gave up 2 bases and V 4 bases, and 8 bases lay outside the gene matches. Per the germline V gene, CDR1 is SGHTA and CDR2 is FQGNSA. This CDR3 comprises 18 residues. The CDR3 bases are TGTGCCAGCAGCTCCCTCGGGAGCGGGAGGGCTGGGGCCAACGTCCTGACTTTC. Its translation is CASSSLGSGRAGANVLTF.

The chain employs TRBV6-6 and TRBJ2-4; 7 nucleotides match TRBD1. The V gene end was trimmed by 4 bases and the J gene end by 15 bases; junction bases not matched to a gene: 12. The CDR3 length is 13 residues. CDR1 is MNHNY and CDR2 is SVGAGI in the germline V gene (reference sequence). The CDR3 sequence: CASSSQTQGLRYF. The CDR3 DNA sequence: TGTGCCAGCAGTTCACAGACACAGGGGCTAAGGTACTTC.